A single sample is the source of the 6 T cell receptor beta chains below, sequenced in a study of cytomegalovirus exposure and HLA in healthy donors. Profiled with immunoSEQ multiplex PCR; TCRdb holds only in-frame clones, not every one. The profile shows roughly 60,000 clones, roughly 90% of them singletons. The sample consisted of PBMCs. These receptors came from a woman in her twenties or thirties in good health and CMV-seronegative.

The J gene is TRBJ1-1, the V gene TRBV6-5; maybe TRBD1 (5 bases). Trimming took off 7 bases at V and 2 bases at J, with 11 bases between the two ends. The CDR3 length is 13 residues. CDR1 and CDR2 (germline): MNHEY, SVGAGI. As DNA, the CDR3 is TGTGCCAGCATCTCAGGGTCCAACACTGAAGCTTTCTTT. Amino acids: CASISGSNTEAFF.

This clone occurred once. V and J are TRBV2 and TRBJ1-1; 10 positions agree with TRBD1. J gave up 1 base and V 6 bases, and 8 bases lay outside the gene matches. The CDR3 length is 16 residues. Per germline, CDR1 SNHLY and CDR2 FYNNEI. CDR3 in amino acids: CASSHSWDRGNTEAFF. DNA for the CDR3: TGTGCCAGCAGCCATTCCTGGGACAGGGGGAACACTGAAGCTTTCTTT.

The chain combines TRBV29-1 with TRBJ2-5, with D possibly matching TRBD1 (6 bases). V lost 3 bases, J lost 2 bases, and 10 bases lay in between. CDR1 and CDR2 from the germline V gene are SQVTM and ANQGSEA. The CDR3 totals 13 residues. Written as DNA, the CDR3 is TGCAGCGTTGAGGGACAAACTCAAGAGACCCAGTACTTC. This translates into CSVEGQTQETQYF. Full variable domain (outside the CDR3, taken from reference TRBV29-1 and TRBJ2-5): SAVISQKPSRDICQRGTSLTIQCQVDSQVTMMFWYRQQPGQSLTLIATANQGSEATYESGFVIDKFPISRPNLTFSTLTVSNMSPEDSSIYLCSVEGQTQETQYFGPGTRLLVL.

The chain joins TRBV11-3 to TRBJ2-1, with 8 positions matching TRBD2. J was trimmed by 2 bases and V by 4 bases; bases with no gene match: 1. The germline V gene has CDR1 SGHNT and CDR2 YENEEA. The CDR3 spans 14 residues. The DNA of the CDR3 is TGTGCCAGCAGCTCGGGACTAGCCTACAATGAGCAGTTCTTC. It codes for CASSSGLAYNEQFF.

This chain links TRBV5-8 with TRBJ1-3, with a possible D match to TRBD1 (5 bases). V gave up 4 bases and J gave up 3 bases, with 11 bases separating them. The CDR3 is 14 residues long. The germline gives CDR1 SGHTS, CDR2 YDEGEE. CDR3 bases: TGTGCCAGCAGCCGGCAAGGGGATGGAAACACCATATATTTT. Translation: CASSRQGDGNTIYF.

The gene calls are TRBV5-4 and TRBJ2-3, with TRBD2 identical over 9 bases. V lost 4 bases to trimming and J lost 1 base; unmatched junction nucleotides: 7. CDR1 is SGHNT, CDR2 YYREEE, per germline (reference sequence). CDR3 length: 16 amino acids. CDR3 sequence: CASSPAGGRGTDTQYF. CDR3 nucleotides: TGTGCCAGCAGCCCAGCGGGAGGCCGGGGCACAGATACGCAGTATTTT.